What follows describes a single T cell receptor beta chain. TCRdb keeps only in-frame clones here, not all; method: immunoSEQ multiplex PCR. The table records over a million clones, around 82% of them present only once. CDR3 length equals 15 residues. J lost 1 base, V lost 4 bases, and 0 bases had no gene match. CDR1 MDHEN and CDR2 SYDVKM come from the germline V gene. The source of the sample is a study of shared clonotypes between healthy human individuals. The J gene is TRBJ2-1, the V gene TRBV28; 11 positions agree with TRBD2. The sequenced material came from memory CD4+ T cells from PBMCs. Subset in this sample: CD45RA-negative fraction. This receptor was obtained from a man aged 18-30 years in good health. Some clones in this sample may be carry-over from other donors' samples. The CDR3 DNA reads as TGTGCCAGCAGTTCTAGCGGGAGGTCCTACAATGAGCAGTTCTTC. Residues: CASSSSGRSYNEQFF.